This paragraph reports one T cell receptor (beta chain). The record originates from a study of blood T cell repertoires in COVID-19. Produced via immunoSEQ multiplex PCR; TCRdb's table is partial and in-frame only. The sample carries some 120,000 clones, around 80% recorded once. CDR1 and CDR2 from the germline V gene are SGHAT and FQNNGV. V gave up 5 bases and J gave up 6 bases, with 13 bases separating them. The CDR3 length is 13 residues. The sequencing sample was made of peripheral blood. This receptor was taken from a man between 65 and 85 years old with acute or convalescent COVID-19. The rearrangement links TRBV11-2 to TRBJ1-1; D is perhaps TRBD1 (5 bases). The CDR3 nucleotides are TGTGCCAGCAGCCAGGGTACTCAGGCTGAAGCTTTCTTT. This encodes CASSQGTQAEAFF.